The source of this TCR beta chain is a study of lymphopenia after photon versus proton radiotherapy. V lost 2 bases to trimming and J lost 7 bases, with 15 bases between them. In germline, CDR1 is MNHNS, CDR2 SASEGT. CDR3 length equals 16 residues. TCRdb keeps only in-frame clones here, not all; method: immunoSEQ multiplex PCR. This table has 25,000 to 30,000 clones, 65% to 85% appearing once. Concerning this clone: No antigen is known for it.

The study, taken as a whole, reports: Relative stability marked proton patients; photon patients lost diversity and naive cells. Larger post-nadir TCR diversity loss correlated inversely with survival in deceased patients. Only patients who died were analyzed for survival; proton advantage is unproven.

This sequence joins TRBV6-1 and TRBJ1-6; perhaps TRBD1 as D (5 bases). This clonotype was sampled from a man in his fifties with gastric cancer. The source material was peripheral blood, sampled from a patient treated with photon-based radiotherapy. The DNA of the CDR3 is TGTGCCAGCAGTGAATTGGCAGGGAATAGGAATTCACCCCTCCACTTT. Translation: CASSELAGNRNSPLHF.